Listed here is a single T cell receptor beta chain. What it recognizes is unknown. The junction and the germline gene differ at one end; a read error may be behind it. The V gene's germline CDR1 is MDHEN and CDR2 SYDVKM. This CDR3 is built from 11 residues. Both previously described methods and listed TCR primers were employed to make bulk TCR libraries. Each CDR3 protein is one row after TCRdb ran MiXCR on the PCR reads. The top ten hold 0.65% to 0.95% of the sample, which has a few hundred thousand distinct CDR3 sequences, over 20% seen once. Naive CD8 libraries used 20,000 to 1,000,000 sorted cells and 10%, 30% or 50% RNA. These data are taken from a study of molecular identifiers for immune sequencing clone quantification. Overall study: For replicates, RNA isolated from approximately 20,000 or 98,000 naive CD8 cells was divided into five portions, of which four were sequenced. Study-level results: Because of identical TCR molecules sharing a barcode, sizes of highly expanded clones could be underestimated.

This TCR came from a human donor in good health. Some libraries in this study had Jurkat cell RNA spiked in. The sample taken for sequencing was naive CD8+ T cells from blood, with Jurkat cell RNA spiked in. Subset indicated: FACS-sorted CD8+CD4-CCR7+CD45RA+ naive T cells. The gene calls are TRBV28 and TRBJ2-7; D is perhaps TRBD2 (6 bases). The CDR3 DNA follows: TGTGCCGTTTGGGGACTCTACGAGCAATACTTC. Residues: CAVWGLYEQYF.